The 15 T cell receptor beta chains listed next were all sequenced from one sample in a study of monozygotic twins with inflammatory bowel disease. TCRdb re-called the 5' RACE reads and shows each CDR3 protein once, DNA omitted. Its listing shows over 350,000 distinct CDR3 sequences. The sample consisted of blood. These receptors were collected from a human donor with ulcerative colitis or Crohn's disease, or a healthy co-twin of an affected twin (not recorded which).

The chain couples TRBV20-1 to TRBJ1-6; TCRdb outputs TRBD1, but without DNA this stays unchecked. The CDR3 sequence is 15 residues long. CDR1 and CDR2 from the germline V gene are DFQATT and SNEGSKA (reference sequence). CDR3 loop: CSAVSRGRPHSPLHF.

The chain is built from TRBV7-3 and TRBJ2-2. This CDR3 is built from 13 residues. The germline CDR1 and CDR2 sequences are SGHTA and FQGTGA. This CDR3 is CASSSDLTGELIF.

CDR3 amino acids: CASSSGQGASGNTIYF. The chain links TRBV6-1 to TRBJ1-3; TCRdb's D call, TRBD1, is unchecked because there is no DNA. In germline, CDR1 is MNHNS, CDR2 SASEGT. The CDR3 extends over 16 amino acids.

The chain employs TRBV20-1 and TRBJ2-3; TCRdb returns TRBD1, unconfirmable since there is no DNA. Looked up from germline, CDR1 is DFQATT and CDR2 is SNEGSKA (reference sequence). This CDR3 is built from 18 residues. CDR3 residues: CSARPGQGPSYSTDTQYF.

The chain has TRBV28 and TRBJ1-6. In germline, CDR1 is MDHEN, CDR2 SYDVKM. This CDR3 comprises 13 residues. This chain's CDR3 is CASSNLNVGSFHF.

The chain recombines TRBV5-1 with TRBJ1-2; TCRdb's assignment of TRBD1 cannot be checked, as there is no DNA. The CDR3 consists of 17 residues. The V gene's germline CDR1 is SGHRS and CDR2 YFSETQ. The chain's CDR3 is CASSLIFGTGPNYGYTF.

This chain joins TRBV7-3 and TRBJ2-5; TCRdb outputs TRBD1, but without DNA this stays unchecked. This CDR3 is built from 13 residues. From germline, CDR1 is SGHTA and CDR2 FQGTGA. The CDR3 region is CASGQGSEETQYF.

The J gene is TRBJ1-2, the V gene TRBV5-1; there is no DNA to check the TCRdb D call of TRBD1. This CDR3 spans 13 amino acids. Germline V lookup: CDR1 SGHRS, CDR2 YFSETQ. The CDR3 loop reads CASSEGQGGGYTF.

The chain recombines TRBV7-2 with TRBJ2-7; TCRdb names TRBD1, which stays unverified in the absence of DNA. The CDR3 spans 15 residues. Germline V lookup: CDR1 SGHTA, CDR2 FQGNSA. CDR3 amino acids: CASSLSRVKGYEQYF.

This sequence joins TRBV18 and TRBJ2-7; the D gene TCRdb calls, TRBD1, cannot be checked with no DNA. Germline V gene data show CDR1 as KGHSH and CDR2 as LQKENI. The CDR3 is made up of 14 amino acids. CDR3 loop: CASFQGQGAYEQYF.

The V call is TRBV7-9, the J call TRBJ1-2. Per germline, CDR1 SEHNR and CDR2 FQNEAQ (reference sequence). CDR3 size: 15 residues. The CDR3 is CASSSLLLRGYGYTF.

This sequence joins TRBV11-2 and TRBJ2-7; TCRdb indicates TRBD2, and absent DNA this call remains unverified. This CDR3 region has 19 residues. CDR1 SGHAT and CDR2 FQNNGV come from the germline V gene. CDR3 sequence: CASSRPGASGGLSSYEQYF.

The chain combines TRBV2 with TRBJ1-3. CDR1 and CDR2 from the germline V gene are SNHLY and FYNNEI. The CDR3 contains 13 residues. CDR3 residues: CASTGFPGNTIYF.

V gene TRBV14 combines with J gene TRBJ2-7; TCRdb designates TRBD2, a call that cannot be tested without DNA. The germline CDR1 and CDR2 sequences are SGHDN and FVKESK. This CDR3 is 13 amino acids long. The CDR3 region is CASSQVRGREQYF.

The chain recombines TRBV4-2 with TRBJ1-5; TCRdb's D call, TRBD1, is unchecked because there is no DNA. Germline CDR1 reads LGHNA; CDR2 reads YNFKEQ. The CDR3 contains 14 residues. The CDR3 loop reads CASSQDKGRQPQHF.